This passage covers 30 T cell receptor beta chains from one sample sequenced in a study of blood T cells in healthy people across ages. It was with a sample-barcoded 5' primer and a J-beta primer mix that a second PCR of roughly 6 to 11 cycles was run. A single record per CDR3 protein comes from TCRdb applying MiXCR to the 5' RACE reads. The table includes some 710,000 distinct CDR3 sequences, 20% to 25% detected once. Sample: blood. Every receptor here comes from a man aged 70 or older in good health.

This clonotype was recorded many times. The J gene is TRBJ2-7, the V gene TRBV29-1; D ambiguous. The CDR3 has 11 amino acids. Deletions cut 4 bases from V and 1 base from J, with 5 bases between. CDR1 is SQVTM, CDR2 ANQGSEA, per germline. CDR3 loop: CSVVESYEQYV. DNA for the CDR3: TGCAGCGTTGTTGAGTCCTACGAGCAGTACGTC.

Worth noting for this clonotype: The junction shows a germline mismatch at one end, possibly a read error. The rearrangement joins TRBV12-3 or TRBV12-4 to TRBJ1-1; 8 bases are a match to TRBD1. The CDR3 length is 13 residues. CDR3 residues: CTSSPTGATEAFF. In DNA form, the CDR3 reads TGTACCAGCAGTCCGACAGGGGCCACTGAAGCTTTCTTT.

This sequence joins TRBV10-2 and TRBJ2-3; TRBD2 agrees at 9 bases. The V and J ends lost 4 bases and 5 bases, in that order; junction bases with no gene match: 4. The germline V gene encodes CDR1 WSHSY and CDR2 SAAADI. This CDR3 has 14 amino acids. The CDR3 DNA follows: TGCGCCAGCAGTGTAGCGGGAGAGGGAGATACGCAGTATTTT. Its protein product is CASSVAGEGDTQYF.

This clonotype occurred a few times. The genes are TRBV7-9 and TRBJ1-1, with 8 positions matching TRBD1. CDR3 size: 15 residues. CDR1 is SEHNR and CDR2 is FQNEAQ in the germline V gene (reference sequence). The junction had 5 bases not matched to a gene; V was cut back by 5 bases and J by 0 bases. The CDR3 sequence: CASSPKTGVNTEAFF. The DNA of the CDR3 is TGTGCCAGCAGCCCTAAGACAGGGGTGAACACTGAAGCTTTCTTT.

The chain links TRBV6-1 to TRBJ1-2; the D is unclear. CDR1 and CDR2 from the germline V gene are MNHNS and SASEGT. With 3 bases removed from V and 4 bases from J, the gap between germline ends came to 9 bases. The CDR3 runs 13 residues. CDR3 DNA sequence: TGTGCCAGCAGTGAGACGAGAAGCTATGGCTACACCTTC. Translating gives CASSETRSYGYTF.

This clonotype has only a few counts. The chain recombines TRBV5-1 with TRBJ2-3, with D possibly matching TRBD2 (6 bases). The CDR3 loop spans 15 amino acids. Deletions cut 4 bases from V and 5 bases from J, with 17 bases between. CDR1 and CDR2 (germline): SGHRS, YFSETQ. CDR3 in DNA: TGCGCCAGCAGCCCCGGGAGTCTCGGGTTAGATACGCAGTATTTT. Translation: CASSPGSLGLDTQYF.

The rearrangement joins TRBV7-9 to TRBJ1-2; no clear D gene. Trimming removed 5 bases at V and 0 bases at J, with 16 bases between. CDR3 length: 16 amino acids. Germline CDR1 and CDR2: SEHNR and FQNEAQ (reference sequence). The CDR3 reads CASSPRRFQANYGYTF. Written as DNA, the CDR3 is TGTGCCAGCAGCCCCCGGCGGTTCCAGGCTAACTATGGCTACACCTTC. Drawing the rest from reference TRBV7-9 and TRBJ1-2, the complete variable domain is DTGVSQNPRHKITKRGQNVTFRCDPISEHNRLYWYRQTLGQGPEFLTYFQNEAQLEKSRLLSDRFSAERPKGSFSTLEIQRTEQGDSAMYLCASSPRRFQANYGYTFGSGTRLTVV.

This clonotype was seen only a few times. The junction differs from germline at one of its ends, possibly a read error. The chain combines TRBV4-1 with TRBJ2-5; the D gene is possibly TRBD1 (6 bases). The assigned J gene may be wrong: the sequence end matches TRBJ2-1 better. The CDR3 spans 14 residues. Germline lookup yields CDR1 MGHRA and CDR2 YSYEKL. The CDR3 loop is CASSQADRNDEQFF. The CDR3 bases are TGCGCCAGCAGTCAAGCGGACAGAAACGATGAGCAGTTCTTC.

The chain combines TRBV6-1 with TRBJ2-6; D not certain. This CDR3 comprises 16 residues. The V gene's germline CDR1 is MNHNS and CDR2 SASEGT. The V end was cut by 5 bases, the J end by 0 bases, with 11 bases between. CDR3 nucleotide sequence: TGTGCCAGCAGTCCCCTTCTCTCCTCTGGGGCCAACGTCCTGACTTTC. It is translated as CASSPLLSSGANVLTF.

The V and J genes are TRBV6-6 and TRBJ2-1; D unclear. The CDR3 is made up of 13 amino acids. With 6 bases removed from V and 5 bases from J, the gap between germline ends came to 11 bases. Germline V CDR1 and CDR2: MNHNY, SVGAGI (reference sequence). CDR3 DNA: TGTGCCAGCAGCGACTTTAATCACAATGAGCAGTTCTTC. It specifies CASSDFNHNEQFF.

V usage is TRBV20-1 and J usage is TRBJ1-2; no definite D call. The ends were cut back, 6 bases at V and 1 base at J, with 21 bases in the middle. Germline CDR1 reads DFQATT; CDR2 reads SNEGSKA (reference sequence). The CDR3 loop spans 16 amino acids. The CDR3 region is CSAFYTPALLNYGYTF. In DNA form, the CDR3 reads TGCAGTGCCTTCTACACTCCTGCCCTGCTTAACTATGGCTACACCTTC.

The chain links TRBV7-2 to TRBJ1-2, with D possibly matching TRBD1 (5 bases). The CDR3 contains 14 residues. The V gene's germline CDR1 is SGHTA and CDR2 FQGNSA. The ends were cut back, 5 bases at V and 0 bases at J, with 10 bases in the middle. The CDR3 reads CASSPQATNYGYTF. In DNA, the CDR3 is TGTGCCAGCAGCCCACAGGCTACTAACTATGGCTACACCTTC.

This clonotype was seen only a few times. The chain recombines TRBV6-1 with TRBJ1-2; a weak D match, TRBD1 (6 bases). Germline V CDR1 and CDR2: MNHNS, SASEGT. CDR3 length: 15 residues. Between the trimmed V and J ends, which lost 1 base and 3 bases, there was a span of 12 bases. DNA for the CDR3: TGTGCCAGCAGTGAAGAACTAACAGGGTACTATGGCTACACCTTC. Protein: CASSEELTGYYGYTF.

The chain joins TRBV7-2 to TRBJ2-3; D gene uncertain. Germline V gene lookup returns CDR1 SGHTA and CDR2 FQGNSA. The CDR3 loop spans 14 amino acids. With 3 bases removed from V and 6 bases from J, the gap between germline ends came to 13 bases. The DNA for the CDR3 is TGTGCCAGCAGCTTCGATCCCCAGAGGGATACGCAGTATTTT. This encodes CASSFDPQRDTQYF.

V gene TRBV21-1 combines with J gene TRBJ1-1; TRBD1 is taken as the D call from the table, unchecked against the DNA. TRBV21-1 is given as a pseudogene. The CDR3 has 14 residues. CDR3 in amino acids: CASIPGTAVSEAFF. CDR3 DNA: TGTGCCAGCATACCCGGGACAGCTGTATCTGAAGCTTTCTTT.

This clonotype was seen more than once but under ten times. J is TRBJ2-5 and V is TRBV29-1; D unclear. Trimming stripped 4 bases from V and 4 bases from J, with 13 bases between. Germline values: CDR1 SQVTM, CDR2 ANQGSEA. This CDR3 is built from 13 residues. CDR3 amino acids: CSVVSSPLETQYF. Here the CDR3 DNA reads TGCAGCGTTGTCTCCTCTCCCTTAGAGACCCAGTACTTC. Complete variable domain (other parts from reference TRBV29-1 and TRBJ2-5): SAVISQKPSRDICQRGTSLTIQCQVDSQVTMMFWYRQQPGQSLTLIATANQGSEATYESGFVIDKFPISRPNLTFSTLTVSNMSPEDSSIYLCSVVSSPLETQYFGPGTRLLVL.

This chain links TRBV20-1 with TRBJ2-3, with TRBD2 matching over 11 bases. The CDR3 totals 17 residues. Unmatched junction bases numbered 13, after V lost 3 bases and J lost 5 bases. Germline V gene sequence: CDR1 DFQATT, CDR2 SNEGSKA (reference sequence). In DNA, the CDR3 is TGCAGTGCTAGGGGCATAGTAGCGGGGGGGCCTGGAGATACGCAGTATTTT. Translating it yields CSARGIVAGGPGDTQYF.

The chain joins TRBV28 to TRBJ1-1, with 9 bases lining up with TRBD1. The CDR3 covers 16 residues. The J segment lost 0 bases and the V segment lost 3 bases, leaving 5 bases of the junction unmatched. CDR1 and CDR2 from the germline V gene are MDHEN and SYDVKM. CDR3 nucleotide sequence: TGTGCCAGCAGTTTCGGACAGGGGTATATGAACACTGAAGCTTTCTTT. Translating gives CASSFGQGYMNTEAFF.

The chain couples TRBV7-6 to TRBJ1-5; weak D call: TRBD1 (5 bases). Per the germline V gene, CDR1 is SGHVS and CDR2 is FNYEAQ. The ends were cut back, 10 bases at V and 7 bases at J, with 14 bases in the middle. This CDR3 contains 12 residues. DNA for the CDR3: TGTGCCAACCAAGGTGGGGGGCAGCCCCAGCATTTT. Protein: CANQGGGQPQHF.

The chain uses TRBV19 and TRBJ1-1, with D perhaps matching TRBD1 (6 bases). Germline CDR1 reads LNHDA; CDR2 reads SQIVND (reference sequence). This CDR3 region has 14 residues. Trimming took off 5 bases at V and 3 bases at J, with 13 bases between the two ends. The CDR3 reads CASSVTGSDTEAFF. The CDR3 DNA is TGTGCCAGTAGTGTAACAGGGTCGGACACTGAAGCTTTCTTT.

This clonotype appeared a few times. The chain joins TRBV12-3 or TRBV12-4 to TRBJ1-6; TRBD1 is a possible D gene (6 bases). The CDR3 contains 15 residues. Trimming cost V 0 bases and J 7 bases, with 10 bases left between them. CDR3 nucleotide sequence: TGTGCCAGCAGTTTAGCAGGGGGTCGAAATTCACCCCTCCACTTT. It specifies CASSLAGGRNSPLHF.

The rearrangement uses TRBV11-2 and TRBJ2-3; no clear D. This CDR3 region has 14 residues. Per the germline V gene, CDR1 is SGHAT and CDR2 is FQNNGV. Trimming shortened V by 4 bases and J by 0 bases, and 8 bases separated the two germline ends. CDR3 sequence reads: CASSWRHSTDTQYF. The CDR3 bases are TGTGCCAGCAGCTGGCGTCACAGCACAGATACGCAGTATTTT.

This clonotype has just a few counts. The chain is built from TRBV10-2 and TRBJ2-7; D is undetermined. The CDR3 covers 15 residues. V was shortened by 3 bases and J by 0 bases, with 12 bases between the two germline ends. Germline V CDR1 and CDR2: WSHSY, SAAADI. The CDR3 DNA reads as TGCGCCAGCAGTGACGGCAGCCCGAGCTCCTACGAGCAGTACGTC. This translates into CASSDGSPSSYEQYV.

In its sample, this clonotype was seen many times. The chain has TRBV24-1 and TRBJ2-1; the D is unclear. Trimming pared 4 bases from V and 2 bases from J, leaving 8 bases between. CDR3 length: 14 residues. Germline loops: CDR1 KGHDR, CDR2 SFDVKD. CDR3 nucleotide sequence: TGTGCCACCAGTGACCCTGGCACCTACAATGAGCAGTTCTTC. Protein product: CATSDPGTYNEQFF.

This clonotype was seen a few times. The chain has TRBV15 and TRBJ1-4, with D tentatively TRBD1 (5 bases). V was pared by 3 bases and J by 1 base, with 15 bases between. The germline V gene encodes CDR1 LNHNV and CDR2 YYDKDF (reference sequence). This CDR3 has 17 amino acids. The CDR3 loop is CATSRGPREGTNEKLFF. As DNA, the CDR3 is TGTGCCACCAGCAGGGGCCCCAGGGAGGGAACTAATGAAAAACTGTTTTTT.

This clonotype was detected only a few times. The V gene is TRBV24-1, the J gene TRBJ2-3, with TRBD1 matching over 9 bases. The V gene's germline CDR1 is KGHDR and CDR2 SFDVKD. This CDR3 spans 15 amino acids. V shed 4 bases, J shed 4 bases, and the junction held 5 bases outside the gene matches. The CDR3 region is CATSDRDRVADTQYF. The CDR3 DNA sequence: TGTGCCACCAGTGACCGGGACAGGGTAGCAGATACGCAGTATTTT.

This clonotype has just a few counts. Written as DNA, the CDR3 is TGCAGTGCTCCCGGGTGGGGGGCGACCGGGGAGCTGTTTTTT. It codes for CSAPGWGATGELFF. V usage is TRBV20-1 and J usage is TRBJ2-2; D tentatively reads TRBD1 or TRBD2 (6 bases each). CDR1 is DFQATT and CDR2 is SNEGSKA in the germline V gene (reference sequence). V was cut by 5 bases and J by 5 bases, with 15 bases left in between. CDR3 size: 14 residues.

This clonotype was seen only a few times. This sequence joins TRBV20-1 and TRBJ2-3; TRBD2 is a possible D gene (6 bases). This CDR3 region has 14 residues. Between the trimmed V and J ends, which lost 7 bases and 2 bases, there was a span of 16 bases. Germline V gives CDR1 DFQATT, CDR2 SNEGSKA (reference sequence). The CDR3 protein is CSVTRLAATDTQYF. CDR3 nucleotide sequence: TGCAGTGTTACCCGATTAGCGGCCACAGATACGCAGTATTTT.

This clonotype was recorded a few times. The genes are TRBV12-3 or TRBV12-4 and TRBJ2-2, with D perhaps TRBD2 (6 bases). The CDR3 runs to 14 residues. Trimming stripped 8 bases from V and 2 bases from J, with 12 bases between. CDR3 residues: CASGGLPNTGELFF. As DNA, the CDR3 is TGTGCCAGCGGGGGACTCCCTAACACCGGGGAGCTGTTTTTT.

This clonotype was observed a handful of times. The rearrangement links TRBV11-3 to TRBJ1-1; 7 bases align to TRBD1. V dropped 3 bases and J dropped 4; count of bases not matched to a gene: 8. The CDR3 has 15 amino acids. CDR1 is SGHNT, CDR2 YENEEA, per germline. CDR3 sequence (DNA): TGTGCCAGCAGCTTCCTTACAGGGGTTCCCACTGAAGCTTTCTTT. This codes for CASSFLTGVPTEAFF.